This TCR beta chain was recovered during a study of cytomegalovirus exposure and HLA in healthy donors (dated by TCRdb to about 2017). For context, the study as a whole: An earlier analysis of roughly 570 of the donors reported around 280 Gb of sequence data and 95 million to 130 million unique TCR beta sequences obtained from 180 million or so T cells. Among the roughly 400 genotyped donors, approximately 77% belonged to the genetic ancestry cluster associated with self-reported Caucasian donors. On average, 235,054 unique TCR beta nucleotide sequences were sequenced per donor among more than 350 genotyped donors of the cohort, with roughly 18% of those sequences being non-productive. Every repertoire in the discovery cohort had been generated on one and the same sequencing platform. A later analysis re-examined previously published TCR beta repertoires from several hundred donors and added high-resolution HLA genotyping to investigate patterns of TCR occurrence. The study was designed to test whether signatures of past pathogen exposure could be identified by cataloging public T cell receptors. Because of strong linkage in the cohort, a few DR-DQ haplotypes were treated as single units for association and clustering. Using immunosequencing, the study profiled T cell repertoires from fewer than 700 subjects and related those repertoires to cytomegalovirus serostatus. HLA typing covered class I and class II loci at four-digit resolution. In the later analysis, no new phenotypic data were used to find candidate immune exposures; instead, reliance was placed on TCR beta sequences and their occurrence across donors. Typing coverage varied by locus: about 620-630 donors for A, B, C, DRB1 and DQB1; more than 500 for DQA1; about 590 for DPA1; roughly 450 for DPB1. The study combined high-throughput TCR immunosequencing, statistical association of individual TCRs with disease status, and machine learning to predict cytomegalovirus infection status. Donor age, sex, ethnicity and CMV serostatus were collected together with the repertoire data. A later genetic analysis used genome-wide SNP genotypes for 398 of the 666 donors, treating that subset as a discovery cohort. A separate validation cohort of 90 to 150 different subjects was used in addition to the approximately 670-subject first cohort. An early release that covered around 590 HLA-typed donors contained 250 to 350 gigabases of sequencing data and tens of millions of unique TCR sequences. An earlier analysis of more than 450 of the donors used high-throughput TCR beta sequencing to judge whether each TCR beta V gene segment behaved as functional or pseudogenic.

The cohort was made up of several hundred healthy bone marrow donors. Cohort members were all nominally healthy when sampled, although unrecorded immune exposures were likely present. The donor tested CMV seropositive and was one of the 289 seropositive cohort members. Each donor provided a peripheral blood sample, and peripheral blood mononuclear cells were used for TCR beta sequencing. The Qiagen DNeasy Blood Extraction Kit was used to extract genomic DNA from the blood cell samples. The protocol used for the library was the immunoSEQ multiplex PCR assay. For the multiplex PCR, a mixture combining 60 forward primers for TCR Vbeta segments and 13 reverse primers for TCR Jbeta segments was used. A multiplex PCR assay on genomic DNA amplified the CDR3 region of rearranged TCR beta genes. The Illumina HiSeq System was used to sequence the amplified TCR beta libraries as 87-base-pair reads. In the paper's pipeline: Across the 670 or so repertoires, a later analysis counted about 81 million unique TCR beta chains, 9 million to 14 million of which were shared by at least two donors. Raw reads were error-corrected and collapsed into unique sequences by a nearest-neighbor algorithm in which closely related sequences were merged to remove PCR and sequencing errors. V, D and J gene segments were assigned by aligning CDR3 sequences to IMGT reference sequences. For a sequence to be retained, at least a six-nucleotide match to both a V gene segment and a J gene segment was required. A rearrangement counted as productive if the CDR3 had no stop codons and remained in frame with V and J, and every other rearrangement counted as non-productive. Following IMGT convention, CDR3 was defined as the stretch from the second conserved V-encoded cysteine up to the conserved J-encoded phenylalanine. Sequences without an unambiguous match to a single V gene segment were excluded from the earlier analysis of 587 of the donors. In an earlier analysis of about 590 of the donors, a V segment was called functional when productive rearrangements were above 56.7%, and segregating when the standard deviation between donors exceeded 5%. A statistical classification framework was built for diagnosing cytomegalovirus status from the catalog of TCR beta chain sequences. In a later analysis, TCR nucleotide sequences were compared against IMGT/GENE-DB human TR gene sequences so that V and J genes could be assigned. Using the TCRdist pipeline, a later analysis assigned CDR3 sequences along with most-parsimonious VDJ recombination scenarios. A later analysis defined each TCR beta chain by its CDR3 amino acid sequence plus V-gene family, and excluded reads lacking a unique V-gene family. A later analysis removed 600 or so highly shared, low-generation-probability nucleotide sequences to deal with suspected cross-contamination and a sequencing artifact. In a later analysis, a clonal expansion index for each public chain was calculated from normalized within-repertoire ranks of inferred template counts. In a later analysis, generation probabilities were computed with a VDJ recombination model fitted to out-of-frame rearrangements, and the resulting probabilities were checked against IGoR. In a later analysis, hypergeometric tests were used to score TCR-TCR, TCR-HLA and TCR-CMV co-occurrence, with a repertoire-size bias correction applied to TCR pairs. False discovery rates were estimated in a later analysis by permuting HLA or CMV assignments 20 times. In a later analysis, co-occurring TCRs were grouped using DBSCAN, with TCRdist sequence similarity added in when clustering inside HLA-allele-positive subsets. For co-occurrence clustering, repertoires with fewer than 30,000 or more than 120,000 public chains were excluded, along with five repertoires with anomalous nucleotide sharing. TCRdb took this table from immuneACCESS and kept in-frame rearrangements with V and J called. Such tables lack part of the clones; where checked against another copy, unresolved V genes explain under half of the gap, and the rest is unexplained. V and J calls and clone size are those listed in that table; D and trimming were worked out from the DNA. The sample table shows 150,000 to 200,000 clones, and 78% are seen once. The ten biggest clones cover under 7% of the sample.

Findings and caveats that apply to the study as a whole: A total of 150 or so TCR beta chains were listed by the study as associated with cytomegalovirus. In a later genetic analysis, a missense DCLRE1C variant was associated with V-gene and J-gene trimming of TCR beta chains, and the association was replicated in an independent cohort. In a later genetic analysis, fewer N-insertions in productive TCRs were reported among donors in an Asian-associated ancestry cluster than the roughly 710-donor mean. Roughly uniform sequencing depth across donors was assumed in presence/absence analyses, although this assumption may not hold. A cluster of highly shared sequence variants was judged likely to represent a technical artifact of the sequencing pipeline. While some public TCRs were present in many individuals, most TCR sequences turned up only very rarely across donors. In an earlier analysis of about 550 of the donors, most TCR beta V segments were observed in productive rearrangements about 90% or about 30% of the time, broadly matching IMGT annotations. When HLA alleles, especially DR and DQ, strongly co-occurred, TCR associations were difficult to assign to individual alleles. For the cohort, immune exposure information was limited to CMV serostatus. A later analysis reported that several top co-occurrence clusters appeared linked to parvovirus B19, influenza, CMV and Epstein-Barr virus. A later analysis associated 16,951 TCR beta sequences with specific HLA alleles at a false discovery rate of 0.05. Three of the identified cytomegalovirus-associated TCR beta chains were confirmed in vitro to be specific for cytomegalovirus antigens. A further reported finding was that TCR beta sequences accurately predicted the HLA-A and HLA-B alleles for most subjects in the first cohort. In a later analysis, HLA-associated TCR beta chains showed more clonal expansion and lower generation probabilities than non-associated chains that were equally common. Linkage disequilibrium might explain the correlated functional status among segregating V segments, but an unknown experimental factor could not be excluded. It was suggested by the authors that the approach could potentially be generalized to other disease states and immunological phenotypes. In this cohort, only TCR beta chains were sequenced, and detectable features were limited by the absence of alpha or paired-chain data. A later analysis found that TCR association rates varied across HLA loci, with DRB1 alleles showing the most associated TCRs and HLA-C alleles the fewest. The classifier was reported to diagnose cytomegalovirus status with high specificity and sensitivity in both the original cohort and the validation cohort. In a later analysis, most CMV-associated TCR beta chains were found to appear HLA-restricted, with HLA associations seemingly driven largely by CMV exposure. Because HLA typing was missing for some donors at each locus, association tests included only the typed subset. The 87-base-pair reads could not distinguish some IMGT-functional V segments, including TRBV6-2 and TRBV6-3, so those segments were excluded. The earlier analysis of approximately 560 of the donors excluded some 15 rarely observed V segments, including chromosome 9 orphons, because counts were too low.

About this clone itself: Its recognized antigen is unknown. No much larger clone exists at a distance of one base, and base qualities are not known.

Trimming removed 0 bases from V and 0 bases from J, leaving 3 bases between the germline ends. The germline V gene sets CDR1 to LGHNA and CDR2 to YSLEER. Spanning cysteine to phenylalanine, the CDR3 consists of 14 amino acids. The read is trimmed to its CDR3 DNA, 42 bases read in frame from base 1. Here the chain combines TRBV4-3 and TRBJ1-5, with the D gene call left open. The sample taken for sequencing was PBMCs. The sequence was collected from a woman aged 25 to 39 in good health and CMV-seropositive. The encoded CDR3 is CASSQDSSNQPQHF. The nucleotide sequence reads TGCGCCAGCAGCCAAGACAGTAGCAATCAGCCCCAGCATTTT.